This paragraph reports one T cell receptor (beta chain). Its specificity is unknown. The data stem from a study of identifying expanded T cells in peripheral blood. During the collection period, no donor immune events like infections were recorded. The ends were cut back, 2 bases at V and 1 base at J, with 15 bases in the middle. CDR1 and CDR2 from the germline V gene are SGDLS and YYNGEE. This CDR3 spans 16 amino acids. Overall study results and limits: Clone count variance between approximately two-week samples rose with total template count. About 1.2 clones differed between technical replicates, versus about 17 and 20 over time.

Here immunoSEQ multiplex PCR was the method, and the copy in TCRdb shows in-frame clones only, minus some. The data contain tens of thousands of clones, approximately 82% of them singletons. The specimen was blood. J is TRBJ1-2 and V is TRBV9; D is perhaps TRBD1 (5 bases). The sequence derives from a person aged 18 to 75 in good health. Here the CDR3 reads CASSVKDSLRNYGYTF. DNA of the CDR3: TGTGCCAGCAGCGTGAAAGACAGTTTACGTAACTATGGCTACACCTTC.